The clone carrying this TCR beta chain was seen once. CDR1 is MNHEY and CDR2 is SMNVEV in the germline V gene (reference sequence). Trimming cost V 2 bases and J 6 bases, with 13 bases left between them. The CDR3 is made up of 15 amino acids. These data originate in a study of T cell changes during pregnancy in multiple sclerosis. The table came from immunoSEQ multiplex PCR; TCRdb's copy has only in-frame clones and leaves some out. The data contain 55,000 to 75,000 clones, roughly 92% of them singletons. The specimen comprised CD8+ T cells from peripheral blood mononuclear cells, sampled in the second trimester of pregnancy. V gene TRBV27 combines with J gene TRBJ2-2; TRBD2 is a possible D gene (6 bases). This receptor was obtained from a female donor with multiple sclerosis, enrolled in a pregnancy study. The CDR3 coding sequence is TGTGCCAGCAGTTTAGGGTCTAGCGCGGCCGGGGAGCTGTTTTTT. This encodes CASSLGSSAAGELFF.